This T cell receptor beta chain was found in a study of CD8+ T cells in alopecia areata. CDR1 is SGHNT, CDR2 YENEEA, per germline. Trimming took 7 bases from V and 5 from J, leaving 15 bases between them. The CDR3 loop spans 13 amino acids. The sorting of PBMCs gave CD4+ and CD8+ T cells. This clone is labeled medium-sized. Its antigen is still unknown. Study-level results: Sequencing of scalp samples also includes resident alphabeta T cells from normal skin. Higher clonality and more expanded CD8+ clones appeared in lesional than normal scalp.

RNA was isolated and reverse transcribed to cDNA, the sequencing template. TCRdb's copy holds only in-frame clones and misses some; the assay was immunoSEQ multiplex PCR. The sample lists around 35,000 clones, approximately 52% occurring once. This TCR was recovered from a human donor with alopecia areata. The sequenced material came from NKG2D-high CD8+ T cells sorted from blood. The rearrangement uses TRBV11-3 and TRBJ2-7; tentative D call: TRBD1 (5 bases). For the CDR3, the DNA is TGTGCCAGCACAGATTGGCAGGGTGACGAGCAGTACTTC. Protein: CASTDWQGDEQYF.